This T cell receptor (beta chain) derives from a study of identical twins. General study findings and limits: Researchers reported excess low generation probability among twin-shared out-of-frame alpha sequences. Fewer insertions were carried by abundant cord blood beta clonotypes, but none was seen in memory repertoires.

Regarding this clonotype: What it binds is unknown.

The CDR3 is 15 amino acids. The germline V gene encodes CDR1 SGHTA and CDR2 FQGNSA. The V and J ends lost 0 bases and 0 bases respectively, with 7 bases between them. Template switching created a universal primer site, and the cDNA included unique molecular identifiers. TCRdb independently ran MiXCR on the 5' RACE reads; one entry per CDR3 protein. The sample contains around 490,000 distinct CDR3 sequences, roughly an eighth of which appear only once. The sample was also reused in another study, on yellow fever vaccine responses in identical twins. That study reports: On the reported evidence, twins' vaccine T cell responses seemed partly convergent and partly personalized.

The sequence was collected from a woman younger than 35 in good health. The rearrangement links TRBV7-2 to TRBJ2-3; D gene uncertain. Sequenced input: CD4+ T cells sorted from blood. The CDR3 loop is CASSLAPASTDTQYF. The DNA for the CDR3 is TGTGCCAGCAGCTTAGCGCCAGCTAGCACAGATACGCAGTATTTT. The full variable domain, in which reference TRBV7-2 and TRBJ2-3 provide the parts outside the CDR3, is GAGVSQSPSNKVTEKGKDVELRCDPISGHTALYWYRQSLGQGLEFLIYFQGNSAPDKSGLPSDRFSAERTGGSVSTLTIQRTQQEDSAVYLCASSLAPASTDTQYFGPGTRLTVL.